These T cell receptor beta chains were read from a single sample in a study of blood T cell repertoires in COVID-19. Data came from immunoSEQ multiplex PCR; TCRdb stores just in-frame clones and leaves some out. The data show some 170,000 clones, roughly nine tenths seen once. The sequenced sample was PBMCs or T cells enriched from blood (not recorded which). Receptor source: a human donor with acute COVID-19. The donor label of this sample is uncertain. Each CDR3 is given with its conserved first and last residue. The D gene is left open where the match is weak. Not all rows give a size; the values are once, few, many and, for expanded clones, a class.

J | D | size | V | DNA | CDR3
TRBJ1-5 | . | . | TRBV6-2/TRBV6-3 | TGTGCCAGCAGTTACTCTTCGCCAGGGTGGCAGCCCCAGCATTTT | CASSYSSPGWQPQHF
TRBJ1-2 | . | . | TRBV13 | TGTGCCAGCAGCTTAGGAGGGGGGGAGATCGTTGTCGGCTACACCTTC | CASSLGGGEIVVGYTF
TRBJ2-3 | TRBD2 | . | TRBV6-5 | TGTGCCAGCAGCTCCGGGGGGGACTCAGATACGCAGTATTTT | CASSSGGDSDTQYF
TRBJ2-5 | TRBD1 | . | TRBV18 | TGTGCCAGCTCACCATCGGACAGGGCAGAGACCCAGTACTTC | CASSPSDRAETQYF
TRBJ2-7 | . | . | TRBV4-3 | TGCGCCAGCAGCCAAGACAGGGCCCAATCCTACGAGCAGTACTTC | CASSQDRAQSYEQYF
TRBJ1-4 | . | . | TRBV2 | TGTGCCAGCAGAGGCCGGAGCGCAACTAATGAAAAACTGTTTTTT | CASRGRSATNEKLFF
TRBJ1-1 | TRBD1 | . | TRBV29-1 | TGCAGCGTTGAAGAAGACAGGGTGAACACTGAAGCTTTCTTT | CSVEEDRVNTEAFF
TRBJ2-5 | . | . | TRBV7-9 | TGTGCCAGCAGCTTCGAGGGAGAGACCCAGTACTTC | CASSFEGETQYF
TRBJ2-1 | TRBD2 | . | TRBV3-1/TRBV3-2 | TGTGCCAGCAGCCAAGTTGCGGGGGGGCACAATGAGCAGTTCTTC | CASSQVAGGHNEQFF
TRBJ1-5 | . | few | TRBV24-1 | TGTGCCACCAGCGAAGGACAGAATAGCAATCAGCCCCAGCATTTT | CATSEGQNSNQPQHF
TRBJ1-4 | . | . | TRBV9 | TGTGCCAGCAGCGCCCTCGGGGAGGCAACTAATGAAAAACTGTTTTTT | CASSALGEATNEKLFF
TRBJ2-2 | . | . | TRBV9 | TGTGCCAGCAGCGTAGCAGTCACAGCGAACACCGGGGAGCTGTTTTTT | CASSVAVTANTGELFF
TRBJ2-1 | TRBD2 | . | TRBV7-2 | TGTGCCAGCAGCTACCCTTCTTCGGCGGGGGGTAGCTCCTACAATGAGCAGTTCTTC | CASSYPSSAGGSSYNEQFF
TRBJ1-4 | TRBD1 | . | TRBV9 | TGTGCCAGCAGCGTAGGAGGGGGCAAGTGGAGTGAAAAACTGTTTTTT | CASSVGGGKWSEKLFF
TRBJ1-1 | TRBD1 | once | TRBV18 | TGTGCCAGCTCACCGCTGGCGACAGGGATGAACACTGAAGCTTTCTTT | CASSPLATGMNTEAFF
TRBJ1-3 | . | . | TRBV19 | TGTGCCAGTAGTGGAGGAGTCGGAAACACCATATATTTT | CASSGGVGNTIYF
TRBJ2-1 | . | . | TRBV5-1 | TGCGCCAGCAGCTTGGGGGGCGGTGTTGGTGAGCAGTTCTTC | CASSLGGGVGEQFF
TRBJ1-1 | . | . | TRBV24-1 | TGTGCCACCAGTGATTTGCAGGGCACTGAAGCTTTCTTT | CATSDLQGTEAFF
TRBJ1-1 | . | . | TRBV6-1 | TGTGCCAGCAGTGAATCACCAGGGCGGCAAGCTTTCTTT | CASSESPGRQAFF
TRBJ1-1 | . | once | TRBV30 | TGTGCCTGGAGTCGCCTGAGACCGGGTGAAGCTTTCTTT | CAWSRLRPGEAFF
TRBJ1-4 | . | . | TRBV4-1 | TGCGCCAGCAGCCTCGAGGCGGCCCCGGGGGAAAAACTGTTTTTT | CASSLEAAPGEKLFF
TRBJ1-1 | TRBD1 | . | TRBV5-4 | TGTGCCAGCAGCTGGGACAGGGGTAATGAAGCTTTCTTT | CASSWDRGNEAFF
TRBJ2-7 | . | . | TRBV21-1 | TGTGCCAGCCGCGAGAGGGGGGGGCTCTACGAGCAGTACTTC | CASRERGGLYEQYF
TRBJ2-4 | . | . | TRBV27 | TGTGCCAGCAGTTCCTTCCGGACATTAGCCAAAAACATTCAGTACTTC | CASSSFRTLAKNIQYF
TRBJ2-7 | TRBD1 | . | TRBV24-1 | TGTGCCACCAGTGAGGCCGGAGGACAGGGCTACGAGCAGTACTTC | CATSEAGGQGYEQYF
TRBJ1-6 | TRBD1 | . | TRBV19 | TGTGCCAGTAGCCATGGACAGGGGGGAAGTGATTCACCCCTCCACTTT | CASSHGQGGSDSPLHF
TRBJ2-7 | . | . | TRBV27 | TGTGCCAGCAGTTTAAAGGGGTTTAACTACGAGCAGTACTTC | CASSLKGFNYEQYF
TRBJ2-3 | TRBD2 | . | TRBV9 | TGTGCCAGCAGCGTTGCGGGACTAGCGGGGATTGATACGCAGTATTTT | CASSVAGLAGIDTQYF
TRBJ1-5 | TRBD1 | . | TRBV9 | TGTGCCAGCAGCGTGGGACAGGGTAACAATCAGCCCCAGCATTTT | CASSVGQGNNQPQHF
TRBJ1-2 | . | . | TRBV24-1 | TGTGCCACCGTAAACAGGCGCAATAACTATGGCTACACCTTC | CATVNRRNNYGYTF
TRBJ2-1 | . | few | TRBV19 | TGTGCCAGTAGCAGCAGGGAGGCCTTCTACAATGAGCAGTTCTTC | CASSSREAFYNEQFF
TRBJ1-2 | TRBD1 | . | TRBV3-1/TRBV3-2 | TGTGCCAGCAGCCAAGATCACCTGACAGGGGCCGGCTACACCTTC | CASSQDHLTGAGYTF
TRBJ2-5 | TRBD2 | . | TRBV5-4 | TGTGCCAGCAGGCCGGGACTAGCGGGGGGCCATCAAGAGACCCAGTACTTC | CASRPGLAGGHQETQYF
TRBJ2-7 | TRBD1 | . | TRBV7-6 | TGTGCCAGCAGCCCGTACCCGAAGGGACAGGGAGACTACGAGCAGTACTTC | CASSPYPKGQGDYEQYF
TRBJ1-2 | TRBD1 | . | TRBV5-5 | TGTGCCAGCAGCTTGATACAGGGGGCGAACTATGGCTACACCTTC | CASSLIQGANYGYTF
TRBJ2-1 | TRBD2 | . | TRBV12-5 | TGTGCTAGTGGTTTGGTAGTTTCGAGGACTAGCGGTTACAATGAGCAGTTCTTC | CASGLVVSRTSGYNEQFF
TRBJ1-2 | TRBD1 | . | TRBV5-4 | TGTGCCAGCAGCTTGGAGTGGACAGGGTCTGGCTACACCTTC | CASSLEWTGSGYTF
TRBJ2-7 | . | . | TRBV6-1 | TGTGCCAGCAGTGAACGGAGGGTTCCCTACTACGAGCAGTACTTC | CASSERRVPYYEQYF
TRBJ2-3 | . | . | TRBV11-1 | TGTGCCAGCAGCTTACTAGGCATGGCAGATACGCAGTATTTT | CASSLLGMADTQYF
TRBJ1-1 | TRBD1 | . | TRBV28 | TGTGCCAGCAGTTTTTTGTCCGGGACAGTGAACACTGAAGCTTTCTTT | CASSFLSGTVNTEAFF
TRBJ2-2 | . | . | TRBV13 | TGTGCCAGCACCTGGACATTGAACACCGGGGAGCTGTTTTTT | CASTWTLNTGELFF
TRBJ1-2 | . | . | TRBV10-2 | TGCGCCAGCAGTGACAGGGAACCGTATGGCTACACCTTC | CASSDREPYGYTF
TRBJ2-5 | TRBD2 | . | TRBV7-2 | TGTGCCAGCAGCTTACCACTAGCGGGGGGGATCCAAGAGACCCAGTACTTC | CASSLPLAGGIQETQYF
TRBJ2-1 | TRBD2 | . | TRBV7-9 | TGTGCCAGCAGCCTCGGACTAGCGGGGGGCGTATTCTTC | CASSLGLAGGVFF